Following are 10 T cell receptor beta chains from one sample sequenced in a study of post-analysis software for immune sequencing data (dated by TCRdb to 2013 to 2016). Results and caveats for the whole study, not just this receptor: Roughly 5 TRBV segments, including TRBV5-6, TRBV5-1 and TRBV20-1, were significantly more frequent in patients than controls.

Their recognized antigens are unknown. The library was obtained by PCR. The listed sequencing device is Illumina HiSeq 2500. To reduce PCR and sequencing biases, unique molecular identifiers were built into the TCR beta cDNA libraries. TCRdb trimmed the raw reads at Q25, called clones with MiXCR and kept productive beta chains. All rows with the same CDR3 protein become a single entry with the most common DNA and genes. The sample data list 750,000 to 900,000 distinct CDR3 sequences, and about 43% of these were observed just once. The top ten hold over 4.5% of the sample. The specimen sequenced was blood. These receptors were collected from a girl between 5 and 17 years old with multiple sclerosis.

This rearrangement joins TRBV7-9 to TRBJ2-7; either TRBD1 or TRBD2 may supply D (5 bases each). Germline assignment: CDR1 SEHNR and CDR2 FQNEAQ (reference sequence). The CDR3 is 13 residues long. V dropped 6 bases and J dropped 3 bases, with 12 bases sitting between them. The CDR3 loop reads CASSYGAYYEQYF. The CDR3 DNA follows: TGTGCCAGCAGTTACGGGGCCTACTACGAGCAGTACTTC.

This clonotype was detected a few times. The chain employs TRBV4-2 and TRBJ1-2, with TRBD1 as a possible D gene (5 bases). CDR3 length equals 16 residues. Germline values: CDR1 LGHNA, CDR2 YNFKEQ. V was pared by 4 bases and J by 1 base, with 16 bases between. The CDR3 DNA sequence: TGTGCCAGCAGCCCAGATGCGGGACTTTTTAACTATGGCTACACCTTC. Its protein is CASSPDAGLFNYGYTF.

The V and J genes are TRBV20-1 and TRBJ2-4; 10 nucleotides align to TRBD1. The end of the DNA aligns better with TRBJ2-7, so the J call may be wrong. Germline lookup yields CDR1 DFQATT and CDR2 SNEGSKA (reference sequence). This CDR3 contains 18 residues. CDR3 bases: TGCAGTGCTAGAGCCCCTTTTTACCCGGGACAGGGGTCCTACGAGCAGTACTTC. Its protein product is CSARAPFYPGQGSYEQYF.

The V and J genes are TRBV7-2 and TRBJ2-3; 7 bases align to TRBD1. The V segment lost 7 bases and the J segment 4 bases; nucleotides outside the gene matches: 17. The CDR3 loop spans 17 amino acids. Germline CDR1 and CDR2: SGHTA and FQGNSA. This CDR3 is CASMLRRDSPSPDTQYF. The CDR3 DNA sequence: TGTGCCAGCATGCTCCGAAGGGACAGTCCATCCCCAGATACGCAGTATTTT.

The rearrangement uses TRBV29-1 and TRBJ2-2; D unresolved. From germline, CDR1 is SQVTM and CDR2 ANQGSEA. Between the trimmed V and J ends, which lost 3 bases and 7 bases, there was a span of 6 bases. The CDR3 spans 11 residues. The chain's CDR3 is CSVDHNGELFF. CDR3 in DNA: TGCAGCGTTGATCATAACGGGGAGCTGTTTTTT.

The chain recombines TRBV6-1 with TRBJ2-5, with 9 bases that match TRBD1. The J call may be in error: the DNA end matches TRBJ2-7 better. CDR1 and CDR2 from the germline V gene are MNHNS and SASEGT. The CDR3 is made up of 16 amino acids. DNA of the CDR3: TGTGCCAGCAGACCCGGAGGGACAGGGACCTACTACGAGCAGTACTTC. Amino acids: CASRPGGTGTYYEQYF.

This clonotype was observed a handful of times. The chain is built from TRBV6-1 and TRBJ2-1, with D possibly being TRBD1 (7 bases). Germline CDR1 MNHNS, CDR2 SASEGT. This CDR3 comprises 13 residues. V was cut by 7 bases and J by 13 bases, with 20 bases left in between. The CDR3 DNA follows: TGTGCCAGCACGGTTGGAGGGGGCGGGACTCAGTTCTTC. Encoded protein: CASTVGGGGTQFF.

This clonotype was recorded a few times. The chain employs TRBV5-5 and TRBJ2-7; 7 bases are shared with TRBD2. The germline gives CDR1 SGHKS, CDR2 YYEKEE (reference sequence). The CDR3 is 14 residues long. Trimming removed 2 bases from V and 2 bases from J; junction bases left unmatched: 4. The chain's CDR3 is CASSFLAVAYEQYF. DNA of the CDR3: TGTGCCAGCAGCTTTCTAGCGGTAGCCTACGAGCAGTACTTC.

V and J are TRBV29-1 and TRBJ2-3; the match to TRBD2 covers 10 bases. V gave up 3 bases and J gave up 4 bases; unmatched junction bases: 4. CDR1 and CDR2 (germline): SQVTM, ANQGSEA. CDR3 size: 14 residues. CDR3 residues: CSVDPAGGADTQYF. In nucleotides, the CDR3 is TGCAGCGTTGACCCAGCGGGAGGGGCAGATACGCAGTATTTT.

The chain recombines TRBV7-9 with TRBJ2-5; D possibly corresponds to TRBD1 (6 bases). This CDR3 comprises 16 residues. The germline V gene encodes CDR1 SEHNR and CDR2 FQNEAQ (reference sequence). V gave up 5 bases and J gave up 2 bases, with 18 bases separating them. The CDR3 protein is CASSTLKDRRQETQYF. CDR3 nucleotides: TGTGCCAGCAGCACTCTTAAGGACAGACGACAAGAGACCCAGTACTTC.